The sequence of this T cell receptor (beta chain) was determined in a study of HIV-infected children after antiretroviral therapy interruption. RNA-based 3' RACE libraries used unique molecular identifiers. TCRdb independently ran MiXCR on the 3' RACE reads; one entry per CDR3 protein. The sample holds about 86,000 distinct CDR3 sequences, about 6.3% seen once. Treatment reported: PENTA 11 planned treatment interruption arm or continuous ART arm. From thawed PBMCs, naive CD4+ CD45RA+ CD45RO- T cells were sorted. V was trimmed by 1 base and J by 5 bases, leaving 11 bases between them. CDR1 is SGHTA and CDR2 is FQGTGA in the germline V gene. This CDR3 region has 14 residues. This clonotype was seen ten or more times.

The sequence came from a pool of human donors with HIV. The chain uses TRBV7-3 and TRBJ1-1; D unclear. Sequenced material: CD45RA+ CD4+ T cells from PBMCs, pooled from several time points, taken from a donor given antiretroviral therapy, either interrupted or continuous. The subset is: naive CD4+ CD45RA+ CD45RO- T cells. For the CDR3, the DNA is TGTGCCAGCAGCTTAAAGGGATCGGGGACTGAAGCTTTCTTT. It codes for CASSLKGSGTEAFF.